These 5 T cell receptor beta chains were sequenced from one sample in a study of vaccination and CD4 T cells after COVID-19. Their antigen targets remain unknown. The Oncomine TCR Beta short-read assay was what sequenced the DNA obtained from cultured CD4+ T cells. One entry per CDR3 protein, called by TCRdb with MiXCR from the PCR reads. The repertoire holds 11,000 to 15,000 distinct CDR3 sequences, 40% to 65% seen once, with over 9.5% in the top ten. Treatment denoted: roughly 11-day PBMC culture with coronavirus spike peptide pools or control peptides (ViraFEST assay). Sequenced material: CD4+ T cells from blood, cultured in vitro, taken before SARS-CoV-2 vaccination. The receptors derive from a human donor who had recovered from COVID-19.

This clonotype was seen a single time. The genes are TRBV18 and TRBJ2-1; TRBD2 matches at 10 bases. Germline V CDR1 and CDR2: KGHSH, LQKENI. There are 14 residues in the CDR3. The V gene end was trimmed by 2 bases and the J gene end by 9 bases; junction bases not matched to a gene: 4. The CDR3 protein is CASSPVTSGSEQFF. The CDR3 DNA is TGTGCCAGCTCACCAGTGACTAGCGGGTCTGAGCAGTTCTTC.

The CDR3 spells CAGGRAGVIYNEQFF. CDR3 bases: TGTGCCGGGGGGCGAGCGGGAGTTATCTACAATGAGCAGTTCTTC. J is TRBJ2-1 and V is TRBV30, with 8 nucleotides matching TRBD2. The CDR3 spans 15 residues. V gave up 8 bases and J gave up 3 bases; unmatched junction bases: 12. Germline V gene lookup returns CDR1 GTSNPN and CDR2 SVGIG (reference sequence).

The sample holds one count of this clonotype. The chain combines TRBV2 with TRBJ2-1, with 11 bases that match TRBD2. Germline V lookup: CDR1 SNHLY, CDR2 FYNNEI. The CDR3 loop spans 20 amino acids. Unmatched junction bases numbered 15, after V lost 0 bases and J lost 5 bases. The CDR3 region is CASSEALLAGDGPINNEQFF. In DNA form, the CDR3 reads TGTGCCAGCAGTGAAGCTTTACTAGCGGGAGACGGTCCGATAAACAATGAGCAGTTCTTC.

There are a few counts of this clonotype. The rearrangement joins TRBV20-1 to TRBJ1-5, with a tentative D call TRBD1 (6 bases). The V and J ends lost 4 bases and 6 bases respectively, with 13 bases between them. The CDR3 contains 13 residues. Per germline, CDR1 DFQATT and CDR2 SNEGSKA (reference sequence). The CDR3 loop is CSAIQGGGQPQHF. The CDR3 coding sequence is TGCAGTGCTATACAGGGTGGGGGTCAGCCCCAGCATTTT.

In nucleotides, the CDR3 is TGCAGTGCTATACGTCGGAACGAGCAGTACTTC. Translated, it gives CSAIRRNEQYF. The V and J genes are TRBV20-1 and TRBJ2-7; D remains ambiguous. V was shortened by 4 bases and J by 5 bases, with 9 bases between the two germline ends. This CDR3 has 11 amino acids. Germline lookup yields CDR1 DFQATT and CDR2 SNEGSKA (reference sequence).